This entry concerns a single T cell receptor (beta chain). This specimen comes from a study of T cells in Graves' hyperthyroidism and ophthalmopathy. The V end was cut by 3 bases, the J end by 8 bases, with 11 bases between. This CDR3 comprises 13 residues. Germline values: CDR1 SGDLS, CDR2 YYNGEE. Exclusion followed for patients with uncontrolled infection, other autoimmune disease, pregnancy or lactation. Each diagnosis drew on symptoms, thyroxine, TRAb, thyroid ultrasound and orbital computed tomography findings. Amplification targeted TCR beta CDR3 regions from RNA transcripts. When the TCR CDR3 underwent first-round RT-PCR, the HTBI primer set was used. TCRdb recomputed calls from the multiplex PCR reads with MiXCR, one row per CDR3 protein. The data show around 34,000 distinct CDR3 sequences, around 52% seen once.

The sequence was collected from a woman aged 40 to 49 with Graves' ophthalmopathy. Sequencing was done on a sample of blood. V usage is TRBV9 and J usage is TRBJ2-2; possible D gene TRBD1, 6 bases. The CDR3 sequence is CASSAEGTGELFF. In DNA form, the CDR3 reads TGTGCCAGCAGCGCAGAGGGGACAGGGGAGCTGTTTTTT.